The source of this T cell receptor beta chain is a study of CD8 T cells in Susac syndrome. Across the whole study: At the time their blood was drawn, patients with Susac syndrome were either therapy-naive, on corticosteroids (with some of them also receiving intravenous immunoglobulin), or on intravenous immunoglobulin alone. Overall study results and limits: The CD4+ T cell repertoires of Susac syndrome were found to show no clonal expansion.

RNA in amounts of roughly 0.5 to 1 ug was reverse transcribed with random hexamers. Amplification of TCR beta CDR3 spanned 54 Vbeta and 13 Jbeta via immunoSEQ multiplex PCR. TCRdb redid the calling of the immunoSEQ multiplex PCR reads with MiXCR, one entry per CDR3 protein. Of 150,000 to 200,000 distinct CDR3 sequences listed, about 96% are singletons. Comments on this clonotype: The antigen remains undetermined.

V was clipped by 1 base and J by 2 bases, with 6 bases between them. The CDR3 spans 14 residues. Germline V gene data show CDR1 as MDHEN and CDR2 as SYDVKM. Sequencing was performed on CD4+ T cells from PBMCs. The chain is built from TRBV28 and TRBJ1-5; D is unclear. The TCR was taken from a human donor with Susac syndrome. The chain's CDR3 is CASSLYSRNQPQHF. For the CDR3, the DNA is TGTGCCAGCAGTTTATATAGTCGCAATCAGCCCCAGCATTTT.